The following is a T cell receptor (beta chain) sequence with its context. The assay was immunoSEQ multiplex PCR, and TCRdb's table has in-frame clones only and misses some. The sample consists of fewer than 500,000 clones, around 89% of them appearing once. These data originate in a study of blood T cell repertoires in COVID-19. Trimming left V 0 bases short and J 3 bases short, with 17 bases between. The CDR3 is 18 amino acids. Germline assignment: CDR1 LGHDT and CDR2 YNNKEL (reference sequence). The source of this sequence is a young woman with acute or convalescent COVID-19. The sample comprised peripheral blood. This rearrangement joins TRBV3-1 (or the pseudogene TRBV3-2) to TRBJ1-4; weak D call: TRBD1 (6 bases). The CDR3 sequence: CASSQDTIRGGPNEKLFF. The CDR3 coding sequence is TGTGCCAGCAGCCAAGATACGATTAGGGGGGGACCTAATGAAAAACTGTTTTTT.